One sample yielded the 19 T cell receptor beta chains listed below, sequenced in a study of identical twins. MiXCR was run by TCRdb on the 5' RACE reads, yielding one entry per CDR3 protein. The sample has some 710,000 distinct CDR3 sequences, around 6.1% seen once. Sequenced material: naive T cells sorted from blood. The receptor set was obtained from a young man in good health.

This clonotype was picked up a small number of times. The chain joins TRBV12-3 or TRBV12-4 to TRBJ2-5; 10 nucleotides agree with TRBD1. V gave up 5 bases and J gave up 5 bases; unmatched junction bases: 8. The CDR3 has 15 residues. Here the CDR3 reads CASSPMTGGEETQYF. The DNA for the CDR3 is TGTGCCAGCAGTCCCATGACAGGGGGCGAGGAGACCCAGTACTTC.

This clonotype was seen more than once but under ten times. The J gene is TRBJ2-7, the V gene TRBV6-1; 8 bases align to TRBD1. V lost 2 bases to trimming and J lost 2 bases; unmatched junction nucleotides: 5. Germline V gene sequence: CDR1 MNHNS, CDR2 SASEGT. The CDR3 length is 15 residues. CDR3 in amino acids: CASSEQQGDPYEQYV. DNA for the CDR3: TGTGCCAGCAGTGAACAACAGGGGGACCCCTACGAGCAGTACGTC.

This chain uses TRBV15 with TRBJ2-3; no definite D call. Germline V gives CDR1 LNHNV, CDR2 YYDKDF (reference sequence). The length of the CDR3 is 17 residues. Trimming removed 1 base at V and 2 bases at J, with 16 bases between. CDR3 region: CATSRALKESSTDTQYF. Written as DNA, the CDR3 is TGTGCCACCAGCAGAGCTCTTAAGGAGTCATCCACAGATACGCAGTATTTT.

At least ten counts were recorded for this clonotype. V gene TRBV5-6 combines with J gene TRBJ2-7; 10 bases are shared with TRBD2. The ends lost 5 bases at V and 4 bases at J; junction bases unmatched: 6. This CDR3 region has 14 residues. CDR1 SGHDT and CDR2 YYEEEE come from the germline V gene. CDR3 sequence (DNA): TGTGCCAGCAGAATAGCGGGAGGTACGTACGAGCAGTACGTC. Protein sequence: CASRIAGGTYEQYV.

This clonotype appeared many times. CDR3 bases: TGTGCCAGCAGGCCTGGGGCCAACGTCCTGACTTTC. Its translation: CASRPGANVLTF. This chain uses TRBV27 with TRBJ2-6; D is uncertain. The ends were cut back, 6 bases at V and 2 bases at J, with 2 bases in the middle. CDR1 and CDR2 (germline): MNHEY, SMNVEV (reference sequence). This CDR3 is 12 amino acids long. The variable domain in full, completed from reference TRBV27 and TRBJ2-6, reads EAQVTQNPRYLITVTGKKLTVTCSQNMNHEYMSWYRQDPGLGLRQIYYSMNVEVTDKGDVPEGYKVSRKEKRNFPLILESPSPNQTSLYFCASRPGANVLTFGAGSRLTVL.

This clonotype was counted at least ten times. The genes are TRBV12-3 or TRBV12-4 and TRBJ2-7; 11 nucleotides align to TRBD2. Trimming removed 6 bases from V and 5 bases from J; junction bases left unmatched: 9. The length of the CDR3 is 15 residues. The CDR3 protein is CASRSLAGASHEQYF. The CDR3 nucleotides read TGTGCCAGCAGATCACTAGCGGGAGCTTCCCACGAGCAGTACTTC.

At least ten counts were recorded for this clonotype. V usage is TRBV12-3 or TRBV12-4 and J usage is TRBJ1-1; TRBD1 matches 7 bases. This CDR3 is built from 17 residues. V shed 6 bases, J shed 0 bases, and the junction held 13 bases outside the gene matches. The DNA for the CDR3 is TGTGCCAGCAGCCCGGGGACAGAATACGCTTTGAACACTGAAGCTTTCTTT. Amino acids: CASSPGTEYALNTEAFF.

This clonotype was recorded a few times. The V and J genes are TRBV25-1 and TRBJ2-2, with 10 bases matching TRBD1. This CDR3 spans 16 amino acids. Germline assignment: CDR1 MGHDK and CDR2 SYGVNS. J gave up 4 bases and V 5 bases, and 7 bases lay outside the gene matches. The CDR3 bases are TGTGCCAGCAGTCCCCGGACAGGGGGTCTCACCGGGGAGCTGTTTTTT. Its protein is CASSPRTGGLTGELFF.

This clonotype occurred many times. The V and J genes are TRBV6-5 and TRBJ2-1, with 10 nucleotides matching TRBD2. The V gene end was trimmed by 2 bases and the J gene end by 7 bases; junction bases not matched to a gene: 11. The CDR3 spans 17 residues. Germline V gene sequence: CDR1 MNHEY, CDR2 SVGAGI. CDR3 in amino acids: CASSYARAGGPENEQFF. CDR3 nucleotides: TGTGCCAGCAGTTACGCAAGAGCGGGAGGGCCAGAGAATGAGCAGTTCTTC.

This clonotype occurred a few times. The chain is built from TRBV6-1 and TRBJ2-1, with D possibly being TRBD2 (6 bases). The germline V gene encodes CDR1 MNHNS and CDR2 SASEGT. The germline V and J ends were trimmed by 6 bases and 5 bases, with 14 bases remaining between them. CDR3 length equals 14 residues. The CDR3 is CASSPGTANNEQFF. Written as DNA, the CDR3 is TGTGCCAGCAGCCCCGGGACTGCCAACAATGAGCAGTTCTTC.

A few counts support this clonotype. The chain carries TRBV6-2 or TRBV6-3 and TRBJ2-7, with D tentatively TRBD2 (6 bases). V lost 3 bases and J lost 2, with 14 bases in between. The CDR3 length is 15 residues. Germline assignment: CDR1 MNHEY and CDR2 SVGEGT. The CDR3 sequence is CASSYDGGKPYEQYF. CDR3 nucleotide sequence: TGTGCCAGCAGTTATGATGGAGGGAAACCCTACGAGCAGTACTTC.

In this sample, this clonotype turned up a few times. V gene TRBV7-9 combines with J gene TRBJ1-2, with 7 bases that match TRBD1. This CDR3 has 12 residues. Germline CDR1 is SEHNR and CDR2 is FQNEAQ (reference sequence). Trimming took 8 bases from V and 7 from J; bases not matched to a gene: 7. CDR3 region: CASSGTVPGYTF. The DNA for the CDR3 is TGTGCCAGCTCGGGGACAGTTCCTGGCTACACCTTC.

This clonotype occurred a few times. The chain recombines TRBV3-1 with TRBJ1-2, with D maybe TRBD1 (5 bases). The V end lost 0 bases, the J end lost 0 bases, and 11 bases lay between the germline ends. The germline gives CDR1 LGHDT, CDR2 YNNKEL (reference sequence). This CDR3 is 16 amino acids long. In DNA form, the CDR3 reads TGTGCCAGCAGCCAAGATTGGGGCAGTTCTAACTATGGCTACACCTTC. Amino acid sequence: CASSQDWGSSNYGYTF.

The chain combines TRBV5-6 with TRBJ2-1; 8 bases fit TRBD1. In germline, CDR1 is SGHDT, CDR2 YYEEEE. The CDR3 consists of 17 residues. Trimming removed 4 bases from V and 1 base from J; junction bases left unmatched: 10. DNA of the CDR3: TGTGCCAGCAGCATAGACAGGGGCCTTCGGTCCTACAATGAGCAGTTCTTC. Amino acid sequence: CASSIDRGLRSYNEQFF. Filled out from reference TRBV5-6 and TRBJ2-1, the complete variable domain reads DAGVTQSPTHLIKTRGQQVTLRCSPKSGHDTVSWYQQALGQGPQFIFQYYEEEERQRGNFPDRFSGHQFPNYSSELNVNALLLGDSALYLCASSIDRGLRSYNEQFFGPGTRLTVL.

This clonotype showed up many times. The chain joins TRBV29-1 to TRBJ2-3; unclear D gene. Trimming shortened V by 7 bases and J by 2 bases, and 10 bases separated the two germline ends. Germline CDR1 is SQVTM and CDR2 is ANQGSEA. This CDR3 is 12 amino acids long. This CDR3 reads CSARRDTDTQYF. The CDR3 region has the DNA TGCAGCGCAAGAAGGGACACAGATACGCAGTATTTT.

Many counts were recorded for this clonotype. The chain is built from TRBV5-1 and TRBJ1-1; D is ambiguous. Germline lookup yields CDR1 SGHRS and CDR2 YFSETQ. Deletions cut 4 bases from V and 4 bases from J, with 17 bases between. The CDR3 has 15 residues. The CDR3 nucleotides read TGCGCCAGCAGCCTTATGACCGATACTAGCACTGAAGCTTTCTTT. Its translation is CASSLMTDTSTEAFF.

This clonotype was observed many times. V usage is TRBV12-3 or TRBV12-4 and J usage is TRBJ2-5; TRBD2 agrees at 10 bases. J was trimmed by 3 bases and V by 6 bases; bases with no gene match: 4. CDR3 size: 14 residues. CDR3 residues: CASSYTSGEETQYF. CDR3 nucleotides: TGTGCCAGCAGCTATACTAGCGGGGAAGAGACCCAGTACTTC.

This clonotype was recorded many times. The CDR3 sequence: CASGVRDRQETQYF. For the CDR3, the DNA is TGCGCCAGCGGGGTGAGGGACAGACAAGAGACCCAGTACTTC. J is TRBJ2-5 and V is TRBV5-1; 7 positions agree with TRBD1. CDR3 size: 14 residues. The V gene end was trimmed by 7 bases and the J gene end by 2 bases; junction bases not matched to a gene: 8. CDR1 is SGHRS and CDR2 is YFSETQ in the germline V gene.

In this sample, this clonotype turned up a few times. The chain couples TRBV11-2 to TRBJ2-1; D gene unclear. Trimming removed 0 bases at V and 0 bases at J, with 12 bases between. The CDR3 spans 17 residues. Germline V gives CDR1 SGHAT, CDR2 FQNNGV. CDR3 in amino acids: CASSLEPSHYSYNEQFF. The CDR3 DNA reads TGTGCCAGCAGCTTAGAGCCATCCCACTACTCCTACAATGAGCAGTTCTTC.